The entry below describes one TCR beta chain. Its antigen is not identified. Germline V gives CDR1 SGHTA, CDR2 FQGNSA. V was shortened by 1 base and J by 0 bases, with 13 bases between the two germline ends. The CDR3 consists of 16 residues. The PCR contained 60 Vbeta and 13 Jbeta primers. This table comes from immunoSEQ multiplex PCR, and its TCRdb copy is limited to in-frame clones, with some not included. Of some 110,000 clones in the sample, 81% are singletons; the top ten hold about 3.8%. The sample is drawn from a study of cytomegalovirus exposure and HLA in healthy donors. Notes on the study in general: Later analysis identified a missense DCLRE1C variant that was linked to TCR beta V- and J-gene trimming.

Donors were ostensibly healthy at sampling, although undocumented immune exposures were probable. The sample comprised PBMCs. V usage is TRBV7-2 and J usage is TRBJ2-7, with unresolved D. This clonotype was obtained from a woman aged 25 to 39 in good health and CMV-seronegative. The CDR3: CASSLVVASSSYEQYF. The CDR3 nucleotides read TGTGCCAGCAGCTTAGTTGTAGCCTCCAGCTCCTACGAGCAGTACTTC.